This T cell receptor beta chain was identified in a study of T-cell reconstitution after alpha-beta-depleted transplantation in children. Unique molecular identifiers were incorporated during preparation of the TCRbeta library. TCRdb independently ran MiXCR on the PCR reads; one entry per CDR3 protein. The sample contains some 500,000 distinct CDR3 sequences, around 17% of which appear only once. The CDR3 runs 14 residues. CDR1 GTSNPN and CDR2 SVGIG come from the germline V gene (reference sequence). V shed 4 bases and J shed 5 bases, with 17 bases lying between them. The chain has TRBV30 and TRBJ2-5, with D perhaps matching TRBD2 (6 bases). The material sequenced was PBMCs from the stem cell graft donor, taken from the stem cell graft. The receptor's source is a human donor who donated a stem cell graft to a child with acute lymphoblastic leukemia. Here the CDR3 DNA reads TGTGCCTGGACGGCGGGAAGTCGACTGGAGACCCAGTACTTC. As protein: CAWTAGSRLETQYF.